The clone carrying this T cell receptor (beta chain) was detected only once. This specimen belongs to a study of shared clonotypes between healthy human individuals. The protocol was immunoSEQ multiplex PCR, while the TCRdb copy is restricted to in-frame clones and leaves out a portion. The top ten hold roughly 1.1% of the sample, which has about 2 million clones, over 85% seen once. The V end lost 8 bases, the J end lost 2 bases, and 18 bases lay between the germline ends. Germline CDR1 MGHRA, CDR2 YSYEKL. The CDR3 has 15 residues. CD45RO-negative, CCR7-positively selected cells formed the naive CD8 fraction, excluding terminally differentiated effector memory CD45RA+ cells. Donors comprised healthy HIV-negative adults lacking recent acute infections or vaccinations.

The sequence was obtained from a man aged 18 to 29 in good health. This chain joins TRBV4-1 and TRBJ1-1; unclear D gene. What was sequenced was naive CD8+ T cells sorted from blood. The CDR3 sequence: CASRHMLAGNTEAFF. DNA of the CDR3: TGCGCCAGCCGTCACATGTTGGCGGGAAACACTGAAGCTTTCTTT.